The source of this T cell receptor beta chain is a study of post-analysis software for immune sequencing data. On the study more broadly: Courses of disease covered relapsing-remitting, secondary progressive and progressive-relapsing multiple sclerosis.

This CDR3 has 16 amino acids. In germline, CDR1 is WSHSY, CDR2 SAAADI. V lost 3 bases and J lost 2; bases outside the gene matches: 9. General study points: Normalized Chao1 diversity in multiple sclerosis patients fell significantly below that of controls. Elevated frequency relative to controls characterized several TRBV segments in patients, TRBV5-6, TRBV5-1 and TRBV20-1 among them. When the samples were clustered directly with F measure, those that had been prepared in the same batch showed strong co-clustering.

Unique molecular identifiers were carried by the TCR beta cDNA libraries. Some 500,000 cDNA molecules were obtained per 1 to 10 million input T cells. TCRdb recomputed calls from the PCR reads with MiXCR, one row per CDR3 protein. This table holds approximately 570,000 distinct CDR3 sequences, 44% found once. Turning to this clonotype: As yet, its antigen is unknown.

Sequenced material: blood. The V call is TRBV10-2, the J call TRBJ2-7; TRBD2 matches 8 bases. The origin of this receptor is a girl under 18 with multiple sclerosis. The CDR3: CASSDVGGGFPYEQYF. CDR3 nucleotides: TGCGCCAGCAGTGACGTCGGGGGGGGCTTCCCCTACGAGCAGTACTTC.